This entry lists 20 T cell receptor beta chains sequenced from one sample in a study of blood T cells in healthy people across ages. For the second PCR, which ran for about 6 to 11 cycles, a sample-barcoded 5' primer and a J-beta primer mix were used. One entry per CDR3 protein results from TCRdb running MiXCR on the 5' RACE reads. Here the sample spans around 780,000 distinct CDR3 sequences, roughly three fifths being singletons. Input material: blood. The receptors here all came from a man in his forties or fifties in good health.

This clonotype was seen repeatedly, ten times or more. V gene TRBV7-9 combines with J gene TRBJ2-5; maybe TRBD2 (6 bases). The CDR3 runs to 13 residues. V dropped 4 bases and J dropped 5 bases, with 11 bases sitting between them. Germline V CDR1 and CDR2: SEHNR, FQNEAQ (reference sequence). CDR3 residues: CASSSGLYETQYF. The CDR3 bases are TGTGCCAGCAGCTCGGGACTTTACGAGACCCAGTACTTC.

The CDR3 protein is CASSRWTGAVDIQYF. The CDR3 nucleotides read TGTGCCAGCAGCCGGTGGACAGGGGCGGTGGACATTCAGTACTTC. This rearrangement joins TRBV5-5 to TRBJ2-4, with TRBD1 matching over 9 bases. The CDR3 sequence is 15 residues long. The V gene's germline CDR1 is SGHKS and CDR2 YYEKEE (reference sequence). Losses at the gene ends were 4 bases for V and 8 bases for J; bases not matched to a gene: 10.

The chain combines TRBV20-1 with TRBJ2-5; the D gene is possibly TRBD1 (6 bases). Germline V gene sequence: CDR1 DFQATT, CDR2 SNEGSKA (reference sequence). Trimming shortened V by 1 base and J by 3 bases, and 12 bases separated the two germline ends. The CDR3 runs 14 residues. In DNA, the CDR3 is TGCAGTGCTAGAGGCGGACAGTTAAAAGAGACCCAGTACTTC. Amino acid sequence: CSARGGQLKETQYF.

This clonotype came up a few times. The J gene is TRBJ1-5, the V gene TRBV29-1; 7 bases are shared with TRBD1. Germline assignment: CDR1 SQVTM and CDR2 ANQGSEA. The CDR3 length is 13 residues. The V gene end was trimmed by 6 bases and the J gene end by 2 bases; junction bases not matched to a gene: 4. Written as DNA, the CDR3 is TGCAGCGTGGATACAGGGGGCAATCAGCCCCAGCATTTT. As protein: CSVDTGGNQPQHF.

This clonotype was detected ten times or more. CDR3 amino acids: CSASPSSGRDEQYF. CDR3 in DNA: TGCAGTGCTAGTCCTTCTAGCGGGAGGGACGAGCAGTACTTC. The V and J genes are TRBV20-1 and TRBJ2-7, with 12 positions matching TRBD2. Germline CDR1 DFQATT, CDR2 SNEGSKA (reference sequence). The CDR3 covers 14 residues. The ends lost 3 bases at V and 5 bases at J; junction bases unmatched: 5.

The rearrangement joins TRBV6-2 or TRBV6-3 to TRBJ2-3; 8 bases align to TRBD1. The trim removed 8 bases at V and 4 bases at J, leaving 8 bases unmatched. The length of the CDR3 is 14 residues. The germline V gene encodes CDR1 MNHEY and CDR2 SVGEGT. CDR3 nucleotide sequence: TGTGCCAGCGGGGACAGGATGACCTCAGATACGCAGTATTTT. Translation gives CASGDRMTSDTQYF.

This clonotype was detected once. The chain is built from TRBV24-1 and TRBJ1-5, with TRBD1 as a possible D gene (5 bases). Deletions cut 2 bases from V and 5 bases from J, with 6 bases between. Germline values: CDR1 KGHDR, CDR2 SFDVKD. This CDR3 spans 13 amino acids. Written as DNA, the CDR3 is TGTGCCACCAGTGATTCAGGGTATCAGCCCCAGCATTTT. It yields the protein CATSDSGYQPQHF.

The table lists this clonotype with a few counts. The rearrangement links TRBV7-9 to TRBJ2-7, with D hard to call. This CDR3 is built from 12 residues. The germline gives CDR1 SEHNR, CDR2 FQNEAQ (reference sequence). The V end was cut by 5 bases, the J end by 5 bases, with 10 bases between. The CDR3 loop reads CASSLREDEQYF. DNA for the CDR3: TGTGCCAGCAGCCTACGTGAGGACGAGCAGTACTTC.

This clonotype was seen a handful of times. The CDR3 DNA reads as TGTGCCAGCAGCTTCGGGGACGGCAACTATGGCTACACCTTC. Translating gives CASSFGDGNYGYTF. V is TRBV7-9 and J is TRBJ1-2, with a possible D match to TRBD1 (5 bases). The CDR3 consists of 14 residues. Germline V gene lookup returns CDR1 SEHNR and CDR2 FQNEAQ (reference sequence). The V end was cut by 3 bases, the J end by 2 bases, with 10 bases between.

This clonotype was observed a handful of times. This sequence joins TRBV5-1 and TRBJ2-5; D gene ambiguous. CDR1 is SGHRS, CDR2 YFSETQ, per germline. V lost 2 bases and J 2 bases, leaving 13 bases between the germline ends. CDR3 length: 15 amino acids. The CDR3 nucleotides read TGCGCCAGCAGCTTCAACTCAGGCATTCAAGAGACCCAGTACTTC. It yields the protein CASSFNSGIQETQYF.

The gene calls are TRBV6-2 or TRBV6-3 and TRBJ2-1; the D gene is possibly TRBD2 (5 bases). This CDR3 is 17 amino acids long. The V end lost 0 bases, the J end lost 5 bases, and 17 bases lay between the germline ends. Germline values: CDR1 MNHEY, CDR2 SVGEGT. The CDR3 DNA reads TGTGCCAGCAGTTACTCGCAAACGGGATCTCTTAACAATGAGCAGTTCTTC. It is translated as CASSYSQTGSLNNEQFF.

V and J are TRBV20-1 and TRBJ1-2; possible D gene TRBD1, 5 bases. Germline loops: CDR1 DFQATT, CDR2 SNEGSKA (reference sequence). V dropped 3 bases and J dropped 6 bases, with 23 bases sitting between them. CDR3 length equals 16 residues. This CDR3 is CSARGGWDGPVDGYTF. CDR3 bases: TGCAGTGCTAGGGGGGGTTGGGACGGACCGGTTGATGGCTACACCTTC.

The V and J genes are TRBV5-1 and TRBJ2-3, with TRBD1 identical over 7 bases. CDR3 length equals 16 residues. After removal of 0 bases from V and 0 bases from J, the junction contained 4 bases not matched to a gene. Germline-derived CDR1 and CDR2 are SGHRS and YFSETQ. CDR3: CASSLEGDSSTDTQYF. The CDR3 DNA sequence: TGCGCCAGCAGCTTGGAAGGGGACAGTAGCACAGATACGCAGTATTTT.

V usage is TRBV12-3 or TRBV12-4 and J usage is TRBJ2-7; the D gene is possibly TRBD1 (5 bases). Deletions cut 4 bases from V and 10 bases from J, with 17 bases between. The CDR3 runs 13 residues. CDR3 residues: CASSSDSPRAQYF. CDR3 nucleotides: TGTGCCAGCAGTTCTGACAGCCCTAGGGCCCAGTACTTC.

The chain has TRBV20-1 and TRBJ2-2; D is undetermined. Trimming took off 0 bases at V and 1 base at J, with 9 bases between the two ends. CDR1 is DFQATT, CDR2 SNEGSKA, per germline (reference sequence). CDR3 length: 15 amino acids. CDR3 coding DNA: TGCAGTGCTAGAGATCTCGTCGGGAACACCGGGGAGCTGTTTTTT. This encodes CSARDLVGNTGELFF.

This chain links TRBV6-6 with TRBJ2-3; no definite D call. The CDR3 is 12 amino acids. Trimming removed 2 bases at V and 12 bases at J, with 12 bases between. Germline V gene data show CDR1 as MNHNY and CDR2 as SVGAGI (reference sequence). The chain's CDR3 is CASSYLDADQYF. In DNA form, the CDR3 reads TGTGCCAGCAGTTACCTGGACGCGGATCAGTATTTT.

This clonotype was seen a single time. This sequence joins TRBV10-3 and TRBJ1-5; 7 nucleotides line up with TRBD1. Germline V gene sequence: CDR1 ENHRY, CDR2 SYGVKD. The CDR3 contains 14 residues. Trimming cost V 10 bases and J 0 bases; bases outside gene matches: 6. Written as DNA, the CDR3 is TGTGCCACACGTCGGACAGGTAGCAATCAGCCCCAGCATTTT. It specifies CATRRTGSNQPQHF.

The V call is TRBV28, the J call TRBJ2-1; 9 bases map to TRBD2. CDR1 and CDR2 (germline): MDHEN, SYDVKM. V gave up 5 bases and J gave up 11 bases; unmatched junction bases: 7. The CDR3 is 13 residues long. This chain's CDR3 is CASSPMRGGKQFF. The CDR3 DNA reads TGTGCCAGCAGTCCAATGCGGGGGGGGAAGCAGTTCTTC. The whole variable domain, filled in from reference TRBV28 and TRBJ2-1, reads DVKVTQSSRYLVKRTGEKVFLECVQDMDHENMFWYRQDPGLGLRLIYFSYDVKMKEKGDIPEGYSVSREKKERFSLILESASTNQTSMYLCASSPMRGGKQFFGPGTRLTVL.

The chain links TRBV7-3 to TRBJ2-7; D gene unclear. The CDR3 runs 13 residues. Trimming removed 5 bases from V and 7 bases from J, with 15 bases in between. CDR1 is SGHTA and CDR2 is FQGTGA in the germline V gene. This chain's CDR3 is CASSAKADLEQYF. The CDR3 coding sequence is TGTGCCAGCAGCGCGAAGGCGGATTTAGAGCAGTACTTC.

The chain uses TRBV6-5 and TRBJ2-7, with unresolved D. This CDR3 spans 12 amino acids. The V end lost 8 bases, the J end lost 0 bases, and 8 bases lay between the germline ends. Germline V gene sequence: CDR1 MNHEY, CDR2 SVGAGI. CDR3 bases: TGTGCCAGCGGAACTTCCTCCTACGAGCAGTACTTC. The encoded protein is CASGTSSYEQYF.